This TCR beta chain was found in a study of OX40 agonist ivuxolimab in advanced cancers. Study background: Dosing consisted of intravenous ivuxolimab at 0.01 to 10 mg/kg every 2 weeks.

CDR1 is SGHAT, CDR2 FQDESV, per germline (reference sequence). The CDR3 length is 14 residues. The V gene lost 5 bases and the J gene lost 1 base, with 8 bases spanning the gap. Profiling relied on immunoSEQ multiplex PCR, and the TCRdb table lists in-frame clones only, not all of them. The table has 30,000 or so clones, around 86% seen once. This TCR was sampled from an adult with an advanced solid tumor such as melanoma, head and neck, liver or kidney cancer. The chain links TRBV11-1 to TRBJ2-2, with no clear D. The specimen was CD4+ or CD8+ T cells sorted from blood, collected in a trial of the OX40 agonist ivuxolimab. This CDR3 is CASSRKGNTGELFF. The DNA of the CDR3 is TGTGCCAGCAGCCGAAAGGGGAACACCGGGGAGCTGTTTTTT.